The TCR beta chain under discussion was sequenced for a study of blood T cell repertoires in COVID-19. Study background: Sources were T cells, B-cell-depleted T cells, or PBMCs; the material itself was cDNA or gDNA.

Trimming at V came to 2 bases and at J to 3 bases, leaving 6 bases not matched to a gene. The germline CDR1 and CDR2 sequences are SGHDT and YYEEEE. This CDR3 spans 15 amino acids. Methods used by the authors: For nucleated cells, counts were estimated from reference gene primer amplification. Profiling relied on immunoSEQ multiplex PCR, and the TCRdb table lists in-frame clones only, not all of them. The V and J calls and clone size are taken from that table; D and trimming were inferred from the DNA. Seen here are around 160,000 clones, around nine tenths observed once, and the top ten hold about 9.3%.

The sequence was obtained from a woman in her 70s with COVID-19, enrolled during active disease. The chain is built from TRBV5-6 and TRBJ1-1; 8 nucleotides match TRBD1. Sequenced sample: peripheral blood. The CDR3 DNA reads as TGTGCCAGCAGCTTTCAGGGGACAGGAGACACTGAAGCTTTCTTT. It translates to CASSFQGTGDTEAFF.